These 15 T cell receptor beta chains originate from one sample sequenced in a study of neurological immune-mediated disorders. TCRdb re-called the 5' RACE reads through MiXCR, storing one row per CDR3 protein. The sample has roughly 80,000 distinct CDR3 sequences, under 20% seen once. Material: PBMCs. The receptor source for this set is a woman in her forties in good health.

The chain has TRBV30 and TRBJ1-1; maybe TRBD1 (5 bases). The CDR3 contains 14 residues. From germline, CDR1 is GTSNPN and CDR2 SVGIG (reference sequence). V was clipped by 4 bases and J by 0 bases, with 12 bases between them. CDR3 sequence (DNA): TGTGCCTGGATCTCCGACAGCCTGAACACTGAAGCTTTCTTT. It translates to CAWISDSLNTEAFF.

This clonotype was seen many times. This rearrangement joins TRBV5-1 to TRBJ2-2; 11 bases fit TRBD2. The CDR3 has 16 residues. The germline gives CDR1 SGHRS, CDR2 YFSETQ. V shed 1 base and J 2 bases; nucleotides not matched to a gene: 1. The CDR3 DNA is TGCGCCAGCAGCTTGACTAGCGGGGGAAACACCGGGGAGCTGTTTTTT. Protein product: CASSLTSGGNTGELFF. Full variable domain (remainder filled in from reference TRBV5-1 and TRBJ2-2): KAGVTQTPRYLIKTRGQQVTLSCSPISGHRSVSWYQQTPGQGLQFLFEYFSETQRNKGNFPGRFSGRQFSNSRSEMNVSTLELGDSALYLCASSLTSGGNTGELFFGEGSRLTVL.

This clonotype was seen many times. The rearrangement joins TRBV5-4 to TRBJ2-3; TRBD2 matches 7 bases. Germline CDR1 reads SGHNT; CDR2 reads YYREEE (reference sequence). After removal of 5 bases from V and 0 bases from J, the junction contained 9 bases not matched to a gene. The CDR3 spans 16 residues. The DNA for the CDR3 is TGTGCCAGCAGTCTCGGGACTATCCCCAGCACAGATACGCAGTATTTT. Translated: CASSLGTIPSTDTQYF.

This clonotype was recorded many times. The gene calls are TRBV20-1 and TRBJ1-2; 8 bases agree with TRBD1. CDR3 size: 14 residues. V lost 0 bases, J lost 3 bases, and 3 bases stayed unmatched. Germline-derived CDR1 and CDR2 are DFQATT and SNEGSKA (reference sequence). The DNA of the CDR3 is TGCAGTGCTAGAGACAGGGGGCGAGACTATGGCTACACCTTC. Its translation is CSARDRGRDYGYTF.

The table lists this clonotype with many counts. The chain has TRBV25-1 and TRBJ2-1; tentative D call: TRBD2 (7 bases). The CDR3 extends over 16 amino acids. CDR1 is MGHDK, CDR2 SYGVNS, per germline. Trimming shortened V by 0 bases and J by 7 bases, and 16 bases separated the two germline ends. The CDR3 DNA reads TGTGCCAGCAGTGAATATACCCGGGGGGCGGAGAATGAGCAGTTCTTC. Encoded protein: CASSEYTRGAENEQFF.

This clonotype was observed at least ten times. The rearrangement joins TRBV6-5 to TRBJ2-7; D could derive from TRBD1 or TRBD2 (5 bases each). The V gene's germline CDR1 is MNHEY and CDR2 SVGAGI. The V and J ends lost 6 bases and 1 base respectively, with 16 bases between them. CDR3 length equals 15 residues. The CDR3 DNA reads as TGTGCCAGCAGCTACGATGAGGGGCCATCCTACGAGCAGTACTTC. Protein: CASSYDEGPSYEQYF.

This clonotype was observed at least ten times. The V and J genes are TRBV18 and TRBJ1-5; 7 bases match TRBD1. The CDR3 is 15 amino acids. V lost 1 base, J lost 8 bases, and 8 bases stayed unmatched. CDR1 KGHSH and CDR2 LQKENI come from the germline V gene. The CDR3 reads CASSPHGGGTEPQHF. In DNA form, the CDR3 reads TGTGCCAGCTCACCACATGGAGGGGGCACAGAGCCCCAGCATTTT.

This clonotype was seen ten or more times. The chain couples TRBV18 to TRBJ1-5, with no clear D. The CDR3 is 13 amino acids. Germline-derived CDR1 and CDR2 are KGHSH and LQKENI. V dropped 6 bases and J dropped 6 bases, with 12 bases sitting between them. The CDR3 protein is CASSDGGGQPQHF. The CDR3 nucleotides read TGTGCCAGCTCGGATGGAGGCGGTCAGCCCCAGCATTTT.

This clonotype was seen ten or more times. In DNA form, the CDR3 reads TGCGCCAGCAGGTCGGGAGGAGGAGGGCAGGGGACCCAGTACTTC. It is translated as CASRSGGGGQGTQYF. This chain uses TRBV5-1 with TRBJ2-5, with 7 positions matching TRBD2. CDR1 is SGHRS, CDR2 YFSETQ, per germline. This CDR3 is 15 amino acids long. V lost 5 bases, J lost 7 bases, and 14 bases stayed unmatched.

Ten or more counts support this clonotype. The chain employs TRBV29-1 and TRBJ2-3; TRBD2 might be the D (6 bases). V was trimmed by 3 bases and J by 2 bases, leaving 9 bases between them. CDR3 size: 13 residues. The germline CDR1 and CDR2 sequences are SQVTM and ANQGSEA. CDR3: CSVDGGITDTQYF. The CDR3 DNA is TGCAGCGTTGATGGGGGGATCACAGATACGCAGTATTTT.

This clonotype was recorded many times. V and J are TRBV15 and TRBJ1-4; no definite D call. CDR1 is LNHNV and CDR2 is YYDKDF in the germline V gene (reference sequence). With 0 bases removed from V and 7 bases from J, the gap between germline ends came to 12 bases. This CDR3 has 15 residues. The CDR3, as DNA: TGTGCCACCAGCAGAGAAGGAACGGCGGGTGAAAAACTGTTTTTT. This translates into CATSREGTAGEKLFF.

This clonotype was found a few times. The chain has TRBV20-1 and TRBJ2-7; the match to TRBD1 covers 11 bases. The junction had 6 bases not matched to a gene; V was cut back by 6 bases and J by 2 bases. The CDR3 covers 14 residues. The V gene's germline CDR1 is DFQATT and CDR2 SNEGSKA (reference sequence). The DNA for the CDR3 is TGCAGTGCAGGGGACAGGGGGGTGGCCTACGAGCAGTACTTC. It encodes CSAGDRGVAYEQYF.

This chain joins TRBV4-1 and TRBJ1-1; D is ambiguous. This CDR3 is 15 amino acids long. V was pared by 3 bases and J by 3 bases, with 14 bases between. Germline CDR1 reads MGHRA; CDR2 reads YSYEKL. The CDR3 is CASSQSRTADTEAFF. DNA of the CDR3: TGCGCCAGCAGCCAGTCTAGAACGGCGGACACTGAAGCTTTCTTT.

This clonotype was seen many times. V is TRBV20-1 and J is TRBJ2-1; tentatively, D is TRBD2 (6 bases). Trimming stripped 3 bases from V and 6 bases from J, with 18 bases between. This CDR3 is 15 amino acids long. Germline V CDR1 and CDR2: DFQATT, SNEGSKA (reference sequence). The CDR3 coding sequence is TGCAGTGCTAGCTACGACCGGCGGGGCGCCAATGAGCAGTTCTTC. It encodes CSASYDRRGANEQFF.

The sample holds many counts of this clonotype. Here the CDR3 DNA reads TGTGCCAGCAGCCAAGGAATTTCCTCCGATGGCTACACCTTC. Protein product: CASSQGISSDGYTF. The V gene is TRBV4-2, the J gene TRBJ1-2; D call uncertain. With 1 base removed from V and 6 bases from J, the gap between germline ends came to 12 bases. This CDR3 is 14 amino acids long. Germline CDR1 is LGHNA and CDR2 is YNFKEQ.